This TCR beta chain was observed in a study of cytomegalovirus exposure and HLA in healthy donors. To note about this clone: Its antigen remains unknown.

Study-level points and caveats: Listed as cytomegalovirus-associated were 150 to 200 TCR beta chains. Across donors, most TCRs were seen rarely, yet some public ones were widespread.

The PCR was carried out with 60 Vbeta primers and 13 Jbeta primers. Some clones are missing from TCRdb's copy, which holds only in-frame ones; the method was immunoSEQ multiplex PCR. The sample lists fewer than 250,000 clones; roughly 87% were seen once. After removal of 6 bases from V and 0 bases from J, the junction contained 7 bases not matched to a gene. CDR1 is MNHNY and CDR2 is SVGAGI in the germline V gene (reference sequence). The CDR3 covers 16 residues. Healthy bone marrow donors supplied every sample. Sequencing was performed on PBMCs. The V gene is TRBV6-6, the J gene TRBJ1-1; 10 bases fit TRBD1. This receptor was identified in a boy aged 2 to 10 in good health and CMV-seronegative. CDR3 coding DNA: TGTGCCAGCAGATCCACGGGACAGGGGATGAACACTGAAGCTTTCTTT. This gives the protein CASRSTGQGMNTEAFF.